The 25 T cell receptor beta chains listed next were all sequenced from one sample in a study of blood T cells in healthy people across ages. Next came a second PCR, run for about 7 to 12 cycles, which used a sample-barcoded 5' primer along with a J-beta primer mix. TCRdb re-derived calls from the 5' RACE reads in MiXCR, one entry per CDR3 protein. Of about 1.4 million distinct CDR3 sequences in the sample, approximately 59% were seen once. The sample consisted of blood. These receptors all come from a man in his late teens or twenties in good health.

A few counts support this clonotype. J is TRBJ2-3 and V is TRBV4-2; D perhaps matches TRBD1 (6 bases). Trimming took 0 bases from V and 0 from J, leaving 10 bases between them. Germline-derived CDR1 and CDR2 are LGHNA and YNFKEQ. The CDR3 covers 16 residues. CDR3 protein: CASSQDRTASTDTQYF. As DNA, the CDR3 is TGTGCCAGCAGCCAAGACCGGACAGCTAGCACAGATACGCAGTATTTT.

The chain carries TRBV12-3 or TRBV12-4 and TRBJ2-7; D remains unclear. The CDR3 is made up of 15 amino acids. V lost 3 bases, J lost 1 base, and 13 bases lay in between. The CDR3 DNA follows: TGTGCCAGCAGTTTTGGCACTCCGGTTTCCTACGAGCAGTACTTC. The encoded protein is CASSFGTPVSYEQYF.

The chain employs TRBV28 and TRBJ2-5, with 7 bases identical to TRBD1. The DNA end favors TRBJ2-7, so the J call may be wrong. The CDR3 spans 17 residues. Germline V gene data show CDR1 as MDHEN and CDR2 as SYDVKM. The CDR3 sequence is CASSLLRGRGYSYEQYF. As DNA, the CDR3 is TGTGCCAGCAGTTTATTACGCGGCAGGGGGTACTCCTACGAGCAGTACTTC.

This clonotype was counted a few times. This CDR3 is CASSQEPGQGSNYGYTF. The CDR3 DNA reads as TGCGCCAGCAGCCAAGAACCGGGACAGGGGTCGAACTATGGCTACACCTTC. V and J are TRBV4-3 and TRBJ1-2, with TRBD1 matching 10 bases. The CDR3 is 17 residues long. The J segment lost 2 bases and the V segment lost 0 bases, leaving 6 bases of the junction unmatched. Germline V gene lookup returns CDR1 LGHNA and CDR2 YSLEER.

In this sample, this clonotype turned up a few times. This chain uses TRBV6-2 or TRBV6-3 with TRBJ2-1, with 8 bases aligning to TRBD1. The CDR3 contains 15 residues. J lost 2 bases, V lost 3 bases, and 3 bases had no gene match. The germline V gene encodes CDR1 MNHEY and CDR2 SVGEGT. The CDR3 here is CASSYEDRAYNEQFF. As DNA, the CDR3 is TGTGCCAGCAGTTATGAGGACAGGGCCTACAATGAGCAGTTCTTC.

The V and J genes are TRBV12-3 or TRBV12-4 and TRBJ2-3, with a tentative D call TRBD1 (6 bases). With 5 bases removed from V and 0 bases from J, the gap between germline ends came to 21 bases. CDR3 length: 18 amino acids. CDR3 in DNA: TGTGCCAGCAGTCAAGTACCTGGACAGAGTCAGAGCACAGATACGCAGTATTTT. Its protein is CASSQVPGQSQSTDTQYF.

This clonotype showed up just a few times. The chain is built from TRBV20-1 and TRBJ2-1; D is perhaps TRBD1 (6 bases). Germline assignment: CDR1 DFQATT and CDR2 SNEGSKA (reference sequence). The CDR3 is made up of 12 amino acids. The V end was cut by 0 bases, the J end by 9 bases, with 9 bases between. CDR3 region: CSAREGAGEQFF. The CDR3 DNA reads as TGCAGTGCTAGAGAGGGGGCCGGTGAGCAGTTCTTC.

The rearrangement links TRBV5-1 to TRBJ2-7; 7 bases line up with TRBD1. The CDR3 has 16 amino acids. Germline CDR1 SGHRS, CDR2 YFSETQ. V gave up 3 bases and J gave up 1 base; unmatched junction bases: 10. The CDR3 protein is CASSSTSGQVSYEQYF. CDR3 DNA sequence: TGCGCCAGCAGCTCCACATCCGGACAGGTTTCCTACGAGCAGTACTTC.

A few counts support this clonotype. This chain joins TRBV12-3 or TRBV12-4 and TRBJ2-2; D remains unclear. Trimming left V 4 bases short and J 9 bases short, with 6 bases between. The CDR3 has 11 amino acids. The CDR3 reads CASSYPRELFF. CDR3 DNA sequence: TGTGCCAGCAGTTACCCTAGGGAGCTGTTTTTT.

Turning to this clonotype: The junction differs from germline at one of its ends, possibly a read error. CDR3 in DNA: TGTGCTAGCAGTTTACCTGCGGGGGGCAAGGATACGCAGTATTTT. This codes for CASSLPAGGKDTQYF. The chain combines TRBV27 with TRBJ2-3; 8 bases match TRBD2. The CDR3 is 15 amino acids. CDR1 and CDR2 from the germline V gene are MNHEY and SMNVEV (reference sequence).

This clonotype was found a few times. This chain joins TRBV29-1 and TRBJ1-2; no clear D. Germline CDR1 SQVTM, CDR2 ANQGSEA. Between the trimmed V and J ends, which lost 6 bases and 5 bases, there was a span of 16 bases. This CDR3 is built from 13 residues. This CDR3 reads CSVRTSWEYGYTF. The CDR3, as DNA: TGCAGCGTCCGTACAAGTTGGGAATATGGCTACACCTTC.

This clonotype was seen only a few times. The J gene is TRBJ2-3, the V gene TRBV20-1; tentatively, D is TRBD2 (5 bases). Trimming removed 4 bases from V and 1 base from J, with 12 bases in between. This CDR3 region has 14 residues. CDR1 DFQATT and CDR2 SNEGSKA come from the germline V gene (reference sequence). The CDR3 spells CSAIKAVRTDTQYF. CDR3 nucleotides: TGCAGTGCTATAAAAGCGGTCCGCACAGATACGCAGTATTTT.

Written as DNA, the CDR3 is TGTGCCAGCGGGACAGCCTCAGGGGACGAGCAGTACTTC. It codes for CASGTASGDEQYF. The chain recombines TRBV9 with TRBJ2-4, with 7 bases that match TRBD1. The DNA end is a closer match to TRBJ2-7, so the J assignment may be wrong. This CDR3 region has 13 residues. Germline values: CDR1 SGDLS, CDR2 YYNGEE.

V gene TRBV7-9 combines with J gene TRBJ2-1; unclear D gene. The DNA end is a closer match to TRBJ2-7, so the J assignment may be wrong. This CDR3 spans 14 amino acids. Germline V gives CDR1 SEHNR, CDR2 FQNEAQ (reference sequence). CDR3 loop: CASSTGDLSHEQYF. DNA for the CDR3: TGTGCCAGCAGTACCGGAGACCTCTCCCATGAGCAGTACTTC.

The rearrangement joins TRBV20-1 to TRBJ2-4; D gene ambiguous. V was shortened by 3 bases and J by 0 bases, with 18 bases between the two germline ends. CDR1 is DFQATT, CDR2 SNEGSKA, per germline (reference sequence). The CDR3 length is 17 residues. The CDR3 region is CSARVGFGRLAKNIQYF. CDR3 coding DNA: TGCAGTGCTAGGGTGGGTTTCGGGCGTCTAGCCAAAAACATTCAGTACTTC.

V usage is TRBV7-9 and J usage is TRBJ2-1; 8 bases are a match to TRBD2. This CDR3 region has 16 residues. V lost 1 base, J lost 5 bases, and 7 bases stayed unmatched. Germline V gene lookup returns CDR1 SEHNR and CDR2 FQNEAQ (reference sequence). The CDR3 DNA is TGTGCCAGCAGCTTAGTTTCTAGCGGGCGTCACAATGAGCAGTTCTTC. Protein sequence: CASSLVSSGRHNEQFF.

The J gene is TRBJ2-2, the V gene TRBV6-6; D is perhaps TRBD1 or TRBD2 (5 bases each). Germline V gives CDR1 MNHNY, CDR2 SVGAGI (reference sequence). The CDR3 is 15 residues long. V gave up 2 bases and J gave up 8 bases, with 15 bases separating them. The CDR3 bases are TGTGCCAGCAGTTACCCGGGGCCTTCGTTAGGGGAGCTGTTTTTT. It encodes CASSYPGPSLGELFF.

This clonotype has more than one count but fewer than ten. The chain has TRBV15 and TRBJ2-1; no reliable D call. The length of the CDR3 is 16 residues. V was cut by 0 bases and J by 8 bases, with 17 bases left in between. The germline gives CDR1 LNHNV, CDR2 YYDKDF (reference sequence). The CDR3 DNA reads TGTGCCACCAGCAGAGATCGGGCAGGACGAGGCCATGAGCAGTTCTTC. It specifies CATSRDRAGRGHEQFF.

The chain recombines TRBV20-1 with TRBJ1-5, with 8 bases fitting TRBD1. The CDR3 covers 15 residues. CDR1 and CDR2 (germline): DFQATT, SNEGSKA (reference sequence). V dropped 5 bases and J dropped 10; count of bases not matched to a gene: 16. This CDR3 is CSARPRQGFGQPQHF. The CDR3 DNA is TGCAGTGCTCGCCCGAGACAGGGGTTCGGGCAACCCCAGCATTTT.

This chain connects TRBV6-2 or TRBV6-3 to TRBJ2-4; 8 bases align to TRBD2. Germline lookup yields CDR1 MNHEY and CDR2 SVGEGT. Unmatched junction bases numbered 14, after V lost 6 bases and J lost 13 bases. This CDR3 spans 14 amino acids. This CDR3 is CASRTGTSGSEQYF. CDR3 nucleotide sequence: TGTGCCAGCAGAACCGGGACTAGTGGTTCTGAGCAGTACTTC.

V is TRBV20-1 and J is TRBJ1-2, with D hard to call. CDR1 is DFQATT, CDR2 SNEGSKA, per germline (reference sequence). V lost 0 bases, J lost 4 bases, and 18 bases lay in between. The CDR3 covers 16 residues. The CDR3 DNA follows: TGCAGTGCTAGAGATCTTTCTGAGGCTACCTCCTATGGCTACACCTTC. It is translated as CSARDLSEATSYGYTF.

The J gene is TRBJ2-1, the V gene TRBV7-2; 8 nucleotides match TRBD2. V lost 5 bases, J lost 8 bases, and 17 bases stayed unmatched. The CDR3 is 17 amino acids. CDR1 is SGHTA and CDR2 is FQGNSA in the germline V gene. The CDR3 is CASSRSSQSGGGDEQFF. In DNA, the CDR3 is TGTGCCAGCAGCCGCTCTTCTCAAAGCGGGGGAGGCGATGAGCAGTTCTTC. The whole variable domain, remainder taken from reference TRBV7-2 and TRBJ2-1, is GAGVSQSPSNKVTEKGKDVELRCDPISGHTALYWYRQSLGQGLEFLIYFQGNSAPDKSGLPSDRFSAERTGGSVSTLTIQRTQQEDSAVYLCASSRSSQSGGGDEQFFGPGTRLTVL.

V gene TRBV20-1 combines with J gene TRBJ2-3, with D perhaps being TRBD1 or TRBD2 (5 bases each). CDR1 and CDR2 (germline): DFQATT, SNEGSKA (reference sequence). V was pared by 6 bases and J by 2 bases, with 15 bases between. The CDR3 is made up of 14 amino acids. The CDR3 region has the DNA TGCAGTGCATCGGGACGAGGGAACACAGATACGCAGTATTTT. Translation: CSASGRGNTDTQYF.

This clonotype was detected a few times. The chain combines TRBV20-1 with TRBJ2-7; D gene uncertain. Germline CDR1 is DFQATT and CDR2 is SNEGSKA (reference sequence). The V and J ends lost 3 bases and 2 bases respectively, with 11 bases between them. This CDR3 comprises 13 residues. CDR3 DNA sequence: TGCAGTGCTAGTTGGCACGGGCCCTACGAGCAGTACTTC. It translates to CSASWHGPYEQYF.

The gene calls are TRBV7-2 and TRBJ1-6, with D possibly being TRBD1 (5 bases). CDR1 is SGHTA and CDR2 is FQGNSA in the germline V gene. V lost 5 bases and J lost 7, with 15 bases in between. There are 15 residues in the CDR3. The CDR3 loop reads CASSPDGRVNSPLHF. DNA of the CDR3: TGTGCCAGCAGCCCCGACGGCAGGGTAAATTCACCCCTCCACTTT.